The 14 T cell receptor beta chains given below trace back to one sample, sequenced in a study of STAT3 mutations in large granular lymphocyte leukemia. For these receptors, no antigen is known. Sequencing used immunoSEQ multiplex PCR; TCRdb keeps in-frame clones, though not all of them. Found here are thousands of clones; the top ten clones hold over 70%. Findings of the study overall: Every T-LGLL patient had at least one immunodominant TCRbeta clonotype.

Sample: PBMCs. These receptors came from a human donor with T large granular lymphocyte leukemia. The donor label of this sample is uncertain. Some clones in this sample may be carry-over from other donors' samples.

With respect to this clone: It is likely a read error, because the conserved phenylalanine at the end of the CDR3 is missing. No DNA is shown, since the ends of the CDR3 on it are uncertain; the CDR3 is the one TCRdb lists. The chain combines TRBV7-2 with TRBJ1-6. The CDR3 comprises 12 residues, both ends counted. CDR1 is SGHTA, CDR2 FQGNSA, per germline. The CDR3: CASSLVAGADSP.

With regard to this clone: The conserved final phenylalanine or tryptophan is absent from the CDR3, which likely points to a read error. No DNA is shown, since the ends of the CDR3 on it are uncertain; the CDR3 is the one TCRdb lists. The chain uses TRBV5-1 and TRBJ1-3; the D call TRBD1 from the table was never checked on the DNA. Inclusive of both ends, the CDR3 amounts to 12 amino acids. The germline V gene encodes CDR1 SGHRS and CDR2 YFSETQ. CDR3 residues: CASAYLGGGGNT.

Points on this clone: The conserved closing phenylalanine or tryptophan is absent in this CDR3, likely reflecting a read error. The DNA is left out, because the CDR3 cannot be placed on it with certainty; the CDR3 is given as TCRdb lists it. The rearrangement uses TRBV19 and TRBJ1-2; the D segment call TRBD1 is taken from the table without a DNA check. The CDR3 length is 9 residues, termini included. Per germline, CDR1 LNHDA and CDR2 SQIVND (reference sequence). CDR3 sequence reads: CASMGRDYG.

Comments on this clone: The CDR3 end shows no conserved phenylalanine or tryptophan, and so a read error is likely. Because the CDR3's place on the DNA is in doubt, the DNA is left out and the CDR3 is given as listed by TCRdb. The gene calls are TRBV23-1 and TRBJ2-1; whether TRBD1, the table's D call, matches the DNA was not checked. TRBV23-1 is recorded as an ORF, its role being uncertain. Counting both end residues, the CDR3 totals 14 amino acids. The CDR3 sequence is CASSQLGEPTSYNE.

This clone is deemed medium-sized by its frequency. The conserved final phenylalanine or tryptophan is absent from the CDR3, which likely points to a read error. The DNA is omitted, as the CDR3 cannot be located on it reliably, and the CDR3 follows TCRdb's listing. This CDR3 is CASSPQGAGANV. V and J are TRBV4-2 and TRBJ2-6; TRBD1, as called in the table, went unchecked against the DNA. Germline V gene sequence: CDR1 LGHNA, CDR2 YNFKEQ. Inclusive of both ends, the CDR3 amounts to 12 amino acids.

A note on this clone: Here the CDR3 omits its conserved ending phenylalanine or tryptophan, so a read error is the likely source. The DNA is left out, because the CDR3 cannot be placed on it with certainty; the CDR3 is given as TCRdb lists it. This chain uses TRBV30 with TRBJ2-7; TRBD1 reflects the table's D call only, with no check against the DNA. The CDR3 adds up to 12 amino acids, both ends counted. Germline-derived CDR1 and CDR2 are GTSNPN and SVGIG (reference sequence). The CDR3: CAWSATPGAAYE.

For this clone: The conserved phenylalanine or tryptophan is not found at the CDR3 terminus, so this likely reflects a read error. No DNA is shown, since the ends of the CDR3 on it are uncertain; the CDR3 is the one TCRdb lists. The chain links TRBV18 to TRBJ1-2; the table's D call, TRBD1, was not checked against the DNA. The CDR3 length is 11 residues, termini included. Germline CDR1 reads KGHSH; CDR2 reads LQKENI. CDR3 region: CASSRDREVDG.

Note on this clone: The conserved phenylalanine or tryptophan is not found at the CDR3 terminus, so this likely reflects a read error. The DNA is left out, because the CDR3 cannot be placed on it with certainty; the CDR3 is given as TCRdb lists it. V gene TRBV7-2 combines with J gene TRBJ2-3; the D segment call TRBD1 is taken from the table without a DNA check. The CDR3 sequence runs 8 residues, both termini included. Germline V lookup: CDR1 SGHTA, CDR2 FQGNSA. The CDR3 sequence: CASGVGDT.

Comments on this clone: This CDR3 fails to terminate in the conserved phenylalanine or tryptophan, so it likely reflects a read error. Because the CDR3's place on the DNA is in doubt, the DNA is left out and the CDR3 is given as listed by TCRdb. The chain employs TRBV30 and TRBJ1-1; TRBD1 reflects the table's D call only, with no check against the DNA. CDR1 is GTSNPN, CDR2 SVGIG, per germline (reference sequence). The CDR3 totals 12 residues, both ends included. This CDR3 is CAWSVLGAVNTE.

As to this clone: No conserved phenylalanine or tryptophan ends this CDR3, so it is likely a read error. The DNA is left out, because the CDR3 cannot be placed on it with certainty; the CDR3 is given as TCRdb lists it. This chain joins TRBV20-1 and TRBJ2-5; TRBD1 was called by the table and not checked on the DNA. The CDR3 is 14 amino acids long, termini counted. Germline CDR1 and CDR2: DFQATT and SNEGSKA (reference sequence). The CDR3 protein is CSARAQGLGDPWET.

A word on this clone: Given the absence of the conserved phenylalanine or tryptophan at the CDR3 end, a read error is likely. It is unclear where the CDR3 begins or ends on the DNA, so no DNA is shown, and the CDR3 is as TCRdb lists it. J is TRBJ2-2 and V is TRBV2; the tabulated D call, TRBD1, remains unverified against the DNA. The CDR3 contains 10 residues when both ends are counted. Germline CDR1 and CDR2: SNHLY and FYNNEI. This CDR3 reads CASEYANTGE.

As regards this clone: It is likely a read error, because the conserved phenylalanine at the end of the CDR3 is missing. The limits of the CDR3 on the DNA are not certain, so only TCRdb's listed CDR3 is given. This CDR3 is CASSTTTET. This chain connects TRBV19 to TRBJ2-5; TRBD1, the table's D call, was not compared with the DNA. Germline CDR1 and CDR2: LNHDA and SQIVND (reference sequence). With termini counted, the CDR3 has 9 amino acids.

Of note for this clone: The missing conserved phenylalanine or tryptophan at the end of this CDR3 makes a read error likely. The limits of the CDR3 on the DNA are not certain, so only TCRdb's listed CDR3 is given. The chain couples TRBV11-2 to TRBJ2-3; the table's D call TRBD1 went unverified against the DNA. CDR1 and CDR2 from the germline V gene are SGHAT and FQNNGV. Inclusive of both ends, the CDR3 amounts to 12 amino acids. CDR3: CASSPTGGSTDT.

Comment on this clone: A read error is likely, as this CDR3 ends without the conserved phenylalanine or tryptophan. The DNA is omitted, as the CDR3 cannot be located on it reliably, and the CDR3 follows TCRdb's listing. The chain carries TRBV10-3 and TRBJ2-3; the table's TRBD2 call for D was not verified on the DNA. The CDR3 length is 10 residues, termini included. CDR1 is ENHRY and CDR2 is SYGVKD in the germline V gene. The CDR3 spells CAISESSTDT.